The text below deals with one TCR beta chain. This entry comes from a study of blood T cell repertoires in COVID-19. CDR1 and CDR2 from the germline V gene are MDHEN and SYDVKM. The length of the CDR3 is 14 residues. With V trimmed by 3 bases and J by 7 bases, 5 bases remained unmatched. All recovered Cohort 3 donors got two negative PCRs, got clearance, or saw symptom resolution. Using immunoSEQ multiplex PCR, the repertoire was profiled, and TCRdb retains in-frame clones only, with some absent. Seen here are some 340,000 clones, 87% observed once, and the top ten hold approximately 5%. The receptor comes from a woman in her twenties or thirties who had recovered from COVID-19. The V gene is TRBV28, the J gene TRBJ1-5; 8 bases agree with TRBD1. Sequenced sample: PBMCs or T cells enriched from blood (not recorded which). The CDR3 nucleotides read TGTGCCAGCAGTTTCAGACAGGGGATACAGCCCCAGCATTTT. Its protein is CASSFRQGIQPQHF.